The 4 T cell receptor beta chains below were found in one sample sequenced in a study of cytomegalovirus exposure and HLA in healthy donors. With 60 Vbeta and 13 Jbeta primers, the PCR was carried out. TCRdb's table, derived via immunoSEQ multiplex PCR, lists solely in-frame clones and lacks some. The data contain 150,000 or so clones, almost 85% of them singletons. Source material: PBMCs. These receptors all come from a man aged 25-45 years in good health and CMV-seronegative.

This clone has just one count. The J gene is TRBJ2-3, the V gene TRBV25-1; tentatively, D is TRBD2 (6 bases). Trimming took off 1 base at V and 0 bases at J, with 11 bases between the two ends. Germline V gives CDR1 MGHDK, CDR2 SYGVNS. The CDR3 loop spans 16 amino acids. CDR3 sequence: CASSEWVGGSTDTQYF. CDR3 DNA sequence: TGTGCCAGCAGTGAATGGGTCGGGGGAAGCACAGATACGCAGTATTTT.

A single count supports this clone. The V and J genes are TRBV5-4 and TRBJ2-2; D is perhaps TRBD2 (6 bases). The V and J ends lost 3 bases and 3 bases respectively, with 12 bases between them. CDR1 is SGHNT, CDR2 YYREEE, per germline (reference sequence). CDR3 size: 15 residues. In DNA, the CDR3 is TGTGCCAGCAGCTCCGGACTACTAGACACCGGGGAGCTGTTTTTT. Translating it yields CASSSGLLDTGELFF.

This clone was observed a single time. The rearrangement uses TRBV6-1 and TRBJ1-2; a possible D gene is TRBD1 (6 bases). The CDR3 runs 14 residues. Between the trimmed V and J ends, which lost 3 bases and 5 bases, there was a span of 13 bases. Germline assignment: CDR1 MNHNS and CDR2 SASEGT. The CDR3: CASSDVRTAYGYTF. CDR3 sequence (DNA): TGTGCCAGCAGTGACGTCAGGACAGCATATGGCTACACCTTC.

The chain couples TRBV5-6 to TRBJ2-7, with 12 bases that match TRBD1. V shed 4 bases and J 3 bases; nucleotides not matched to a gene: 8. This CDR3 comprises 16 residues. Germline lookup yields CDR1 SGHDT and CDR2 YYEEEE. DNA of the CDR3: TGTGCCAGCAGCGCCCCGGGACAGGGGGCTCTCTACGAGCAGTACTTC. Amino acid sequence: CASSAPGQGALYEQYF.